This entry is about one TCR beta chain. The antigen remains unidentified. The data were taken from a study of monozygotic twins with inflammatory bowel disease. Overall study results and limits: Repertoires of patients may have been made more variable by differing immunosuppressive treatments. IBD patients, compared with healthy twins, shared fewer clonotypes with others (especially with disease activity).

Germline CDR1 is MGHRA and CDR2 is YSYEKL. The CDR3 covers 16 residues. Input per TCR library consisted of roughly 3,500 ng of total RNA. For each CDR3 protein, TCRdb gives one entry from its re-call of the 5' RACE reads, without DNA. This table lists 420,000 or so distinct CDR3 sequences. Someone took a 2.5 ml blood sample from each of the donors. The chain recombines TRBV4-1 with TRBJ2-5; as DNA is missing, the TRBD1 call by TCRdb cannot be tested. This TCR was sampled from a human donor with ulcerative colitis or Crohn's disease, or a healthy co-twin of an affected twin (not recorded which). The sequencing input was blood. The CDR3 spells CASSQGGTGDQETQYF.